The 27 T cell receptor beta chains presented below share a single source sample, sequenced in a study of T cell repertoires in cytomegalovirus infection. Via MiXCR, TCRdb re-called the reads, giving one row per CDR3 protein. The table has under 200,000 distinct CDR3 sequences, about a fifth seen once. These receptors' antigens are unknown. Source: CD8+ T cells from cultured PBMCs, taken from culture after CMV antigen stimulation. These receptors were taken from a human donor in good health (CMV status not recorded). Some clones in this sample may be carry-over from other donors' samples.

Only a few counts were recorded for this clonotype. Here the CDR3 DNA reads TGTGCCAGCAGTCCTACCTTTGGGACAGGGGAAACTGAAGCTTTCTTT. Its translation is CASSPTFGTGETEAFF. J is TRBJ1-1 and V is TRBV6-1; 10 bases match TRBD1. Germline CDR1 MNHNS, CDR2 SASEGT. J was trimmed by 5 bases and V by 5 bases; bases with no gene match: 11. This CDR3 comprises 16 residues.

V gene TRBV5-4 combines with J gene TRBJ2-7; maybe TRBD2 (7 bases). This CDR3 spans 21 amino acids. Germline V gene data show CDR1 as SGHNT and CDR2 as YYREEE (reference sequence). V was trimmed by 3 bases and J by 2 bases, leaving 33 bases between them. CDR3 residues: CASSSSAVLGAGHLAPYEQYF. CDR3 DNA sequence: TGTGCCAGCAGCTCCTCGGCTGTCTTGGGAGCGGGACACCTGGCCCCCTACGAGCAGTACTTC.

This clonotype was counted between two and nine times. The J gene is TRBJ1-4, the V gene TRBV12-5; perhaps TRBD1 as D (5 bases). This CDR3 has 16 residues. The V and J ends lost 6 bases and 3 bases respectively, with 17 bases between them. CDR1 is LGHNT, CDR2 FRNRAP, per germline. The CDR3 nucleotides read TGTGCTAGTGGGACCTTCGGGGCGGGACCTAATGAAAAACTGTTTTTT. This codes for CASGTFGAGPNEKLFF.

The chain's CDR3 is CASSQVRSNTEAFF. In DNA form, the CDR3 reads TGCGCCAGCAGCCAGGTCAGGTCTAACACTGAAGCTTTCTTT. The chain links TRBV4-1 to TRBJ1-1, with D unresolved. The CDR3 is 14 residues long. V gave up 3 bases and J gave up 2 bases, with 10 bases separating them. Germline assignment: CDR1 MGHRA and CDR2 YSYEKL.

This clonotype was recorded a few times. The chain combines TRBV7-8 with TRBJ2-7, with D perhaps matching TRBD2 (5 bases). The V gene lost 1 base and the J gene lost 0 bases, with 13 bases spanning the gap. This CDR3 is 16 amino acids long. Germline V gene data show CDR1 as SGHVS and CDR2 as FQNEAQ. The CDR3: CASSLGPAAYSYEQYF. The CDR3 DNA reads TGTGCCAGCAGCTTAGGTCCAGCGGCGTACTCCTACGAGCAGTACTTC.

The chain links TRBV6-1 to TRBJ1-5, with 9 positions matching TRBD1. J was trimmed by 7 bases and V by 7 bases; bases with no gene match: 5. This CDR3 is 13 amino acids long. Germline V lookup: CDR1 MNHNS, CDR2 SASEGT. The CDR3, as DNA: TGTGCCAGCATGGGGACAGGGTTCCAGCCCCAGCATTTT. This codes for CASMGTGFQPQHF.

This clonotype was detected a few times. The CDR3 DNA reads TGTGCCAGCAGTGGACCGGGACAGGGAGATTATGAAAAACTGTTTTTT. It yields the protein CASSGPGQGDYEKLFF. The genes are TRBV6-1 and TRBJ1-4; 9 positions match TRBD1. Germline V gene sequence: CDR1 MNHNS, CDR2 SASEGT. The J segment lost 6 bases and the V segment lost 4 bases, leaving 9 bases of the junction unmatched. The CDR3 is 16 amino acids.

This clonotype has ten or more counts. CDR3 DNA sequence: TGTGCCAGCAGCTTAGGGGCGGGGCCCGACGAGCAGTACTTC. Amino acid sequence: CASSLGAGPDEQYF. The genes are TRBV7-6 and TRBJ2-7; possibly TRBD2 for D (6 bases). V dropped 1 base and J dropped 5 bases, with 12 bases sitting between them. Germline V gene sequence: CDR1 SGHVS, CDR2 FNYEAQ. This CDR3 has 14 amino acids.

There are many counts of this clonotype. This chain links TRBV4-1 with TRBJ1-2; D unresolved. CDR1 is MGHRA and CDR2 is YSYEKL in the germline V gene. The CDR3 is made up of 15 amino acids. Trimming shortened V by 0 bases and J by 4 bases, and 12 bases separated the two germline ends. The CDR3 loop is CASSQDAGNPYGYTF. CDR3 bases: TGCGCCAGCAGCCAAGATGCCGGCAACCCCTATGGCTACACCTTC.

A few counts support this clonotype. This chain connects TRBV4-3 to TRBJ1-5, with D possibly TRBD1 on 5 matching bases. Germline CDR1 LGHNA, CDR2 YSLEER. The CDR3 length is 15 residues. The V gene lost 0 bases and the J gene lost 6 bases, with 12 bases spanning the gap. The CDR3 loop reads CASSQDGGGGQPQHF. CDR3 nucleotides: TGCGCCAGCAGCCAAGACGGGGGGGGAGGTCAGCCCCAGCATTTT.

CDR3 sequence (DNA): TGTGCCAGCAGCTTAATGCCCCGGCTTGACAGGGGGGCGACCGGGGAGCTGTTTTTT. Amino acid sequence: CASSLMPRLDRGATGELFF. The V call is TRBV7-2, the J call TRBJ2-2; 9 nucleotides align to TRBD1. The J segment lost 5 bases and the V segment lost 2 bases, leaving 15 bases of the junction unmatched. Germline values: CDR1 SGHTA, CDR2 FQGNSA. The CDR3 is made up of 19 amino acids.

The chain links TRBV12-3 or TRBV12-4 to TRBJ1-2; 7 bases line up with TRBD1. The V and J ends lost 1 base and 6 bases, in that order; junction bases with no gene match: 11. This CDR3 contains 16 residues. The CDR3 spells CASSLGGGQVMNGYTF. The CDR3 DNA is TGTGCCAGCAGTTTAGGGGGAGGACAGGTGATGAATGGCTACACCTTC.

About this clonotype itself: This may come from a read error, since a much larger clone is one base off. V gene TRBV7-4 combines with J gene TRBJ2-3; a weak D match, TRBD1 (6 bases). There are 13 residues in the CDR3. Germline V gene data show CDR1 as SGHVT and CDR2 as SQSDAQ. V lost 4 bases, J lost 7 bases, and 12 bases lay in between. The CDR3 region has the DNA TGTGCCAGCAGCTCATCCGGACAGCATACGCAGTATTTT. Protein sequence: CASSSSGQHTQYF.

This chain connects TRBV12-3 or TRBV12-4 to TRBJ2-5, with TRBD2 identical over 7 bases. Trimming removed 5 bases from V and 2 bases from J; junction bases left unmatched: 8. This CDR3 contains 15 residues. In nucleotides, the CDR3 is TGTGCCAGCAGTACAGCGGGGACCCCACAAGAGACCCAGTACTTC. Protein: CASSTAGTPQETQYF.

In this sample, this clonotype turned up a few times. The rearrangement uses TRBV28 and TRBJ2-2; D may match TRBD1 or TRBD2 (6 bases each). CDR3 length: 14 residues. Per the germline V gene, CDR1 is MDHEN and CDR2 is SYDVKM. The V end was cut by 10 bases, the J end by 4 bases, with 16 bases between. The CDR3 reads CATGGGQSTGELFF. CDR3 sequence (DNA): TGTGCCACCGGAGGGGGGCAGAGCACCGGGGAGCTGTTTTTT.

This clonotype was picked up a small number of times. The chain links TRBV7-8 to TRBJ1-5; a weak D match, TRBD1 (5 bases). Germline V CDR1 and CDR2: SGHVS, FQNEAQ. CDR3 length: 16 amino acids. The V end was cut by 5 bases, the J end by 0 bases, with 14 bases between. CDR3 sequence: CASSRRDGLSNQPQHF. The CDR3 nucleotides are TGTGCCAGCAGCAGAAGGGACGGCCTTAGCAATCAGCCCCAGCATTTT. Variable domain in full (rest from reference TRBV7-8 and TRBJ1-5): GAGVSQSPRYKVAKRGQDVALRCDPISGHVSLFWYQQALGQGPEFLTYFQNEAQLDKSGLPSDRFFAERPEGSVSTLKIQRTQQEDSAVYLCASSRRDGLSNQPQHFGDGTRLSIL.

This clonotype was counted between two and nine times. The chain links TRBV6-2 or TRBV6-3 to TRBJ1-1; no reliable D call. The CDR3 sequence is 15 residues long. Trimming removed 2 bases at V and 0 bases at J, with 10 bases between. Germline V gives CDR1 MNHEY, CDR2 SVGEGT. The CDR3 sequence: CASSYLRTMNTEAFF. CDR3 nucleotide sequence: TGTGCCAGCAGTTACCTTAGGACGATGAACACTGAAGCTTTCTTT.

This clonotype was seen a handful of times. The gene calls are TRBV2 and TRBJ1-1, with TRBD1 as a possible D gene (5 bases). Trimming removed 4 bases at V and 2 bases at J, with 8 bases between. CDR3 length: 13 residues. The germline V gene encodes CDR1 SNHLY and CDR2 FYNNEI. CDR3 bases: TGTGCCAGCAGTGGGGGCCCTAACACTGAAGCTTTCTTT. It encodes CASSGGPNTEAFF.

This clonotype was observed many times. The chain combines TRBV7-9 with TRBJ2-7; D unclear. The V gene lost 11 bases and the J gene lost 2 bases, with 19 bases spanning the gap. Germline loops: CDR1 SEHNR, CDR2 FQNEAQ (reference sequence). The CDR3 consists of 14 residues. This chain's CDR3 is CASWSPEIPYEQYF. The CDR3 DNA sequence: TGTGCCTCGTGGAGCCCCGAGATTCCCTACGAGCAGTACTTC.

This clonotype was picked up one time. The J gene is TRBJ1-2, the V gene TRBV6-2 or TRBV6-3; 7 nucleotides align to TRBD1. Germline values: CDR1 MNHEY, CDR2 SVGEGT. This CDR3 is 11 amino acids long. The V segment lost 6 bases and the J segment 14 bases; nucleotides outside the gene matches: 9. CDR3 nucleotide sequence: TGTGCCAGCAGCCAGGACAGGCGGGAAACCTTC. Translating gives CASSQDRRETF.

This clonotype was found many times. This rearrangement joins TRBV4-3 to TRBJ1-4, with no clear D. This CDR3 is 18 amino acids long. In germline, CDR1 is LGHNA, CDR2 YSLEER. V shed 1 base and J shed 7 bases, with 22 bases lying between them. The chain's CDR3 is CASSQGIGLRSDVEKLFF. The CDR3 DNA reads TGCGCCAGCAGCCAAGGAATAGGATTAAGGTCGGATGTTGAAAAACTGTTTTTT.

The genes are TRBV11-2 and TRBJ2-5; D unresolved. The germline V gene has CDR1 SGHAT and CDR2 FQNNGV. The CDR3 covers 13 residues. The ends were cut back, 3 bases at V and 2 bases at J, with 7 bases in the middle. Written as DNA, the CDR3 is TGTGCCAGCAGCTTGTCTCAGCAAGAGACCCAGTACTTC. Its translation: CASSLSQQETQYF.

In this sample, this clonotype turned up a few times. The rearrangement links TRBV7-9 to TRBJ2-7; the D gene could be TRBD1 or TRBD2 (5 bases each). Germline CDR1 reads SEHNR; CDR2 reads FQNEAQ (reference sequence). The length of the CDR3 is 16 residues. The germline V and J ends were trimmed by 4 bases and 2 bases, with 18 bases remaining between them. The CDR3 nucleotides read TGTGCCAGCAGCTCGAGAGGGCAGCGAGGGGCCTACGAGCAGTACTTC. It yields the protein CASSSRGQRGAYEQYF.

This clonotype was seen more than once but under ten times. The CDR3 DNA follows: TGTGCCAGCAGCTTAAAACCCCCCGATGCAGATACGCAGTATTTT. Translated, it gives CASSLKPPDADTQYF. V and J are TRBV7-6 and TRBJ2-3; D gene uncertain. Germline V gives CDR1 SGHVS, CDR2 FNYEAQ. V was pared by 2 bases and J by 4 bases, with 13 bases between. The length of the CDR3 is 15 residues.

In its sample, this clonotype was seen a few times. The rearrangement joins TRBV12-3 or TRBV12-4 to TRBJ1-6; TRBD1 matches at 7 bases. The CDR3 totals 15 residues. V trimming: 5 bases; J trimming: 8 bases; junction bases outside the gene matches: 9. The CDR3 loop reads CASSQRDRKDSPLHF. As DNA, the CDR3 is TGTGCCAGCAGTCAACGGGACAGAAAGGATTCACCCCTCCACTTT.

This clonotype was found many times. The chain couples TRBV19 to TRBJ2-7; 7 nucleotides line up with TRBD1. From germline, CDR1 is LNHDA and CDR2 SQIVND (reference sequence). The V gene end was trimmed by 2 bases and the J gene end by 0 bases; junction bases not matched to a gene: 4. The CDR3 has 15 amino acids. This chain's CDR3 is CASSIQGGPSYEQYF. CDR3 bases: TGTGCCAGTAGTATACAAGGGGGCCCCTCCTACGAGCAGTACTTC.

The rearrangement uses TRBV7-6 and TRBJ2-1, with 8 bases identical to TRBD2. CDR1 is SGHVS and CDR2 is FNYEAQ in the germline V gene. This CDR3 spans 14 amino acids. The trim removed 5 bases at V and 4 bases at J, leaving 4 bases unmatched. The CDR3 nucleotides are TGTGCCAGCAGCGCGGGGGGCGGGTACAATGAGCAGTTCTTC. Protein: CASSAGGGYNEQFF.